The present entry profiles one T cell receptor beta chain with its context. The antigen remains unidentified. The DNA ends 3 residues before the CDR3 does, and the rest of the CDR3 is filled in from the germline J gene. The record originates from a study of Tregs in tolerant kidney transplant recipients. From germline, CDR1 is SGHNT and CDR2 YENEEA. The CDR3 covers 14 residues. V lost 5 bases and J lost 7; bases outside the gene matches: 8. Mixed chimerism was transient after nonmyeloablative marrow transplants from related graft donors. Thawed PBMCs were FACS-sorted into unstimulated CD4+CD25+CD127- regulatory T cells, CD4+CD25- non-regulatory cells, CD4 and CD8 cells. Study-level findings and limits: The small number of patients limits these findings pending further validation.

TCRdb keeps only in-frame clones here, not all; method: immunoSEQ multiplex PCR. This listing includes 25,000 or so clones. The sequence came from a human patient who received a combined kidney and bone marrow transplant. Some T cells may trace back to the graft donor. V gene TRBV11-3 combines with J gene TRBJ2-1; 7 bases are a match to TRBD1. The sequenced sample was CD4+ T cells from blood (PBMCs), obtained 6 months after the transplant. The sequenced CDR3 bases are TGTGCCAGCAGCCGCTTTGACAGGGCAAATGAG. It is translated as CASSRFDRANE. The complete CDR3 protein is CASSRFDRANEQFF.